This TCR beta chain stems from a study of T cell responses to AZD1222 COVID-19 vaccine. Study information: Second doses were pooled across both intervals (about 4 or about 12 weeks).

This table comes from immunoSEQ multiplex PCR, and its TCRdb copy is limited to in-frame clones, with some not included. The sample yields about 150,000 clones, more than 85% seen once. CDR3 length: 12 residues. Losses at the gene ends were 3 bases for V and 12 bases for J; bases not matched to a gene: 4. In germline, CDR1 is MDHEN, CDR2 SYDVKM. Notes on the study in general: Only after the peak T cell response were repertoires sampled. The breadth and depth of Spike-specific TCRs increased once two AZD1222 doses had been given.

About this clone: Its antigen is still unknown.

The sequencing used peripheral blood, collected on day 0 of AZD1222 vaccination. The TCR originated in an adult in good health. The V call is TRBV28, the J call TRBJ2-1; TRBD2 aligns across 8 bases. CDR3 region: CASSFGRALQFF. For the CDR3, the DNA is TGTGCCAGCAGTTTCGGGAGGGCCTTGCAGTTCTTC.